The rows below give T cell receptor beta chains drawn from one sample of a study of sequential checkpoint blockade in melanoma. Method: immunoSEQ multiplex PCR; TCRdb's copy keeps in-frame clones and lacks some. Of around 4,500 clones listed, around 55% were seen once; the top ten hold about a fifth. Source: CD8+ T cells sorted from blood (inferred from file names), taken from a patient given nivolumab and ipilimumab in sequence. The receptors here all came from a human donor with melanoma. Each CDR3 is given with its conserved first and last residue. D genes are given only for firm matches. The listing skips clone size in some rows; elsewhere it reads once, few, many or a size class.

D	length	J	size	V	CDR3	DNA
TRBD2	15	TRBJ2-7	-	TRBV7-8	CASRGKTSGTYEQYF	TGTGCCAGCAGAGGAAAAACTAGCGGGACCTACGAGCAGTACTTC
-	15	TRBJ2-7	medium-sized	TRBV21-1	CASSKAIDRGLREYF	TGTGCCAGCAGCAAAGCCATCGACAGGGGGCTAAGGGAGTACTTC
-	13	TRBJ2-7	once	TRBV27	CASRPGVAGEQYF	TGTGCCAGCAGACCCGGGGTAGCAGGCGAGCAGTACTTC
-	14	TRBJ2-1	-	TRBV4-1	CASSLNPGLDEQFF	TGCGCCAGCAGCCTCAACCCAGGTTTGGATGAGCAGTTCTTC
TRBD1	15	TRBJ2-4	few	TRBV5-6	CASSTGQGRQNIQYF	TGTGCCAGCAGCACCGGACAGGGACGGCAAAACATTCAGTACTTC
TRBD1	15	TRBJ1-2	few	TRBV5-4	CASSSMTGANYGYTF	TGTGCCAGCAGCTCAATGACAGGGGCCAACTATGGCTACACCTTC
TRBD2	16	TRBJ2-1	-	TRBV19	CASNPASGYSYNEQFF	TGTGCCAGTAACCCAGCTAGCGGGTACTCCTACAATGAGCAGTTCTTC
TRBD2	16	TRBJ2-1	few	TRBV6-5	CASSYSPSGVRNEQFF	TGTGCCAGCAGTTACTCGCCTAGCGGGGTTAGGAATGAGCAGTTCTTC
-	14	TRBJ2-7	once	TRBV19	CASSIGDRTIEQYF	TGTGCCAGTAGTATTGGAGACAGAACGATCGAGCAGTACTTC
-	12	TRBJ2-5	-	TRBV6-5	CASSYGGETQYF	TGTGCCAGCAGTTATGGAGGAGAGACCCAGTACTTC